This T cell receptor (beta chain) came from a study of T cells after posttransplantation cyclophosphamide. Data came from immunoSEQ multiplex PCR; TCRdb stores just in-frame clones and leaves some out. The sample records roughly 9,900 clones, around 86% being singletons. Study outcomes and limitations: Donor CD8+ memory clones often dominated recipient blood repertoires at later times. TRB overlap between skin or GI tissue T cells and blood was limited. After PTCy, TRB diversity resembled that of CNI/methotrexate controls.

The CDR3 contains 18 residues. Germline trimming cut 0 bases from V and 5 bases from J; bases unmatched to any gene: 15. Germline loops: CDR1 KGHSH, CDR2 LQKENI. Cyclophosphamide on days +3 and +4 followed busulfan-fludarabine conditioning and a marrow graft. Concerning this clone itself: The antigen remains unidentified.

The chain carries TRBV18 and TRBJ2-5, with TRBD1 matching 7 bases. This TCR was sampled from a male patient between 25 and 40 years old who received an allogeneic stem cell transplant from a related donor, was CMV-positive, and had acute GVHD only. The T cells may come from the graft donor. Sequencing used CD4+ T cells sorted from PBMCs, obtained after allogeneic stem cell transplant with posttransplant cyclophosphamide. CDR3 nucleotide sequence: TGTGCCAGCTCACCACCGATGACAGGGCGTTTGGTGCGGGAGACCCAGTACTTC. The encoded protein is CASSPPMTGRLVRETQYF.